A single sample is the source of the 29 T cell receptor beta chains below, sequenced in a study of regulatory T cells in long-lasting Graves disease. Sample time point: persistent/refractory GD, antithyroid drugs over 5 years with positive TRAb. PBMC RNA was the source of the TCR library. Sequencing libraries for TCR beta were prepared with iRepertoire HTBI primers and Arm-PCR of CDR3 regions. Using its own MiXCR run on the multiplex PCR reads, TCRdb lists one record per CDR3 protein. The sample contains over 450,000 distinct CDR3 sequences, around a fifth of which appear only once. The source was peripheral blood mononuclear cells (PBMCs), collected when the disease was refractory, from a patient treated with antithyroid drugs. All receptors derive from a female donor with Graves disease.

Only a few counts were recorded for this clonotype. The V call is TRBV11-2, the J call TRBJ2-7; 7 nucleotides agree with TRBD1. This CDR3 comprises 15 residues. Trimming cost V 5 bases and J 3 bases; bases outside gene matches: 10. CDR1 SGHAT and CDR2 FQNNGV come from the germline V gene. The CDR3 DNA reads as TGTGCCAGCAGCCAAAATTACAGGGGACACTACGAGCAGTACTTC. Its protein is CASSQNYRGHYEQYF. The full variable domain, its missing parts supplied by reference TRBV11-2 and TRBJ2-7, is EAGVAQSPRYKIIEKRQSVAFWCNPISGHATLYWYQQILGQGPKLLIQFQNNGVVDDSQLPKDRFSAERLKGVDSTLKIQPAKLEDSAVYLCASSQNYRGHYEQYFGPGTRLTVT.

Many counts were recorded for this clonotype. The CDR3 nucleotides are TGTGCCAGCAGGGACTACCAAGAGACCCAGTACTTC. As protein: CASRDYQETQYF. V gene TRBV2 combines with J gene TRBJ2-5; D perhaps matches TRBD2 (5 bases). The CDR3 runs to 12 residues. Germline CDR1 SNHLY, CDR2 FYNNEI. Trimming cost V 6 bases and J 0 bases, with 5 bases left between them.

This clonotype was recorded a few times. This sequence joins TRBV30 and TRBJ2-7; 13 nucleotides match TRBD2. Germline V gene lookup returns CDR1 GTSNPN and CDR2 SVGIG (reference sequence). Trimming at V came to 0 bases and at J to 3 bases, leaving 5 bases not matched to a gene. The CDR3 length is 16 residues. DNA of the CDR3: TGTGCCTGGAGTGTTCGACTAGCGGGAGGAAGCTACGAGCAGTACTTC. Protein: CAWSVRLAGGSYEQYF.

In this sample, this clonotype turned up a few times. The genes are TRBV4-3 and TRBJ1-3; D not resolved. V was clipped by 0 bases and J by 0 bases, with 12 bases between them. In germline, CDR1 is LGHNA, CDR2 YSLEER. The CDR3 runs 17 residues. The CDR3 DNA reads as TGCGCCAGCAGCCAAGATTCCACTGCCTACTCTGGAAACACCATATATTTT. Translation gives CASSQDSTAYSGNTIYF.

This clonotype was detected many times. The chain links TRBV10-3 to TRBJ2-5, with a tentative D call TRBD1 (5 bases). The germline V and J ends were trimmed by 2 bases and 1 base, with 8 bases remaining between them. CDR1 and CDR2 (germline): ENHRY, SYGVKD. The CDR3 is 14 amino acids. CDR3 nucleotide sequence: TGTGCCATCAGTGAGGGACAAGTCCAAGAGACCCAGTACTTC. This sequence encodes CAISEGQVQETQYF.

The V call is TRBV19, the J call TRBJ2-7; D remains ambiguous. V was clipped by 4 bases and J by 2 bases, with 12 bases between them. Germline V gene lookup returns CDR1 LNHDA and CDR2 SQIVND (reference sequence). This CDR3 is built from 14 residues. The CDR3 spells CASSTLHDTYEQYF. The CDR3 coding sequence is TGTGCCAGTAGTACCCTACATGATACCTACGAGCAGTACTTC.

Written as DNA, the CDR3 is TGTGCCAGCAGCATACCAGGGGGCAAGACAGATACGCAGTATTTT. As protein: CASSIPGGKTDTQYF. The chain uses TRBV7-2 and TRBJ2-3; TRBD1 aligns across 8 bases. The V gene's germline CDR1 is SGHTA and CDR2 FQGNSA. CDR3 size: 15 residues. The junction had 7 bases not matched to a gene; V was cut back by 5 bases and J by 3 bases.

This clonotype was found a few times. CDR3: CASNGGRSNQPQHF. The CDR3 nucleotides are TGTGCCAGCAACGGGGGACGTAGCAATCAGCCCCAGCATTTT. The J gene is TRBJ1-5, the V gene TRBV7-8; the D gene is possibly TRBD1 (5 bases). There are 14 residues in the CDR3. The germline V gene encodes CDR1 SGHVS and CDR2 FQNEAQ. Between the trimmed V and J ends, which lost 7 bases and 0 bases, there was a span of 10 bases.

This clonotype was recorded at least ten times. The CDR3 bases are TGTGCCAGCAGTTTAGCGGGGGGGGATCAGCCCCAGCATTTT. Protein sequence: CASSLAGGDQPQHF. V is TRBV12-3 or TRBV12-4 and J is TRBJ1-5; weak D call: TRBD1 (5 bases). This CDR3 spans 14 amino acids. Deletions cut 0 bases from V and 5 bases from J, with 8 bases between.

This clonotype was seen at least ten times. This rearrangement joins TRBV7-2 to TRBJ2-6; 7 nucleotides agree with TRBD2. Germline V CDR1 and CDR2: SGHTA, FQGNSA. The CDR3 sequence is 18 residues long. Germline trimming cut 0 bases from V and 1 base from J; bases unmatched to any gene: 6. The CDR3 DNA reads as TGTGCCAGCAGCTTAGCCCCCGCGGGAGTGTCTGGGGCCAACGTCCTGACTTTC. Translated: CASSLAPAGVSGANVLTF.

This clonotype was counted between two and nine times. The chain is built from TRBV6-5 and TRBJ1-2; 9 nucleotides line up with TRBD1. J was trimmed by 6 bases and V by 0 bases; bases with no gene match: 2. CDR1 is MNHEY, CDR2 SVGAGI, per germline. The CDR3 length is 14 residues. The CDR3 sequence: CASSYSGTGNGYTF. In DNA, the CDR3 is TGTGCCAGCAGTTACTCCGGGACAGGGAATGGCTACACCTTC.

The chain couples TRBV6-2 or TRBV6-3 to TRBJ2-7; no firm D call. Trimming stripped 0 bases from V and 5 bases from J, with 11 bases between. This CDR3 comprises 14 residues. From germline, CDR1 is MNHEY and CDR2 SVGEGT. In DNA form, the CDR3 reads TGTGCCAGCAGTTACTCCACTTCTAGGGACGAGCAGTACTTC. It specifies CASSYSTSRDEQYF.

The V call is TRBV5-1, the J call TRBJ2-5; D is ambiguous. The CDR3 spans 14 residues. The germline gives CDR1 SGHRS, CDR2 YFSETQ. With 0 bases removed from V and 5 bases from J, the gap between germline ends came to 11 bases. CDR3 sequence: CASSLGLVGETQYF. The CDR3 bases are TGCGCCAGCAGCTTGGGGCTAGTGGGTGAGACCCAGTACTTC.

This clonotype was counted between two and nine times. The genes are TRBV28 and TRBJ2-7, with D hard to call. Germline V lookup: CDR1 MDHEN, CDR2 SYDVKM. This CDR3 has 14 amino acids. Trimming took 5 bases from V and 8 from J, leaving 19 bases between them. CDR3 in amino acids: CASSPLDALAQQYF. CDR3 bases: TGTGCCAGCAGTCCCCTCGACGCCCTCGCTCAGCAGTACTTC.

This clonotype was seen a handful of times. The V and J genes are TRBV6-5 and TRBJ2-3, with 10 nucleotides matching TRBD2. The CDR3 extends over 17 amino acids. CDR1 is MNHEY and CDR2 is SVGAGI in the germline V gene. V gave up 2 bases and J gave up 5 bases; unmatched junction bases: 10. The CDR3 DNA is TGTGCCAGCAGTTACCCTAAAGCGGGGGGGCATTTAGATACGCAGTATTTT. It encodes CASSYPKAGGHLDTQYF.

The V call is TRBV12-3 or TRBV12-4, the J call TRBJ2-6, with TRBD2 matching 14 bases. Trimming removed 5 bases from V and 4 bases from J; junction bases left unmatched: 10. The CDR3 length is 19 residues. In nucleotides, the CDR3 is TGTGCCAGCAGTGAACCGGGACTAGCGGGAGTGGGGGGGGCCAACGTCCTGACTTTC. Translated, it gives CASSEPGLAGVGGANVLTF.

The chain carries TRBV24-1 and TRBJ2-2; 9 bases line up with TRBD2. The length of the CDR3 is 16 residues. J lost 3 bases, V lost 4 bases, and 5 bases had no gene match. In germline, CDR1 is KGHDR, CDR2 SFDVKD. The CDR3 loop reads CATSDPRGGYTGELFF. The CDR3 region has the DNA TGTGCCACCAGTGACCCGCGGGGGGGATACACCGGGGAGCTGTTTTTT.

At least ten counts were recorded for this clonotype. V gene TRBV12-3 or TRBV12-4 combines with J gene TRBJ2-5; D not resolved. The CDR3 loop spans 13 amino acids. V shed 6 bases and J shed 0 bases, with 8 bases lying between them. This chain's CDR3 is CASSPSHQETQYF. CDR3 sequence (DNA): TGTGCCAGCAGCCCTTCACACCAAGAGACCCAGTACTTC.

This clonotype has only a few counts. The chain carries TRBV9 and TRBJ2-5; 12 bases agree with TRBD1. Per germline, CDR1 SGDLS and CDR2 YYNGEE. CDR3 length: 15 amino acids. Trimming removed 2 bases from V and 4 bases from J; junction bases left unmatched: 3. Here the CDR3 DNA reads TGTGCCAGCAGCGTCGGGACAGGGGGCTTAGAGACCCAGTACTTC. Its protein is CASSVGTGGLETQYF.

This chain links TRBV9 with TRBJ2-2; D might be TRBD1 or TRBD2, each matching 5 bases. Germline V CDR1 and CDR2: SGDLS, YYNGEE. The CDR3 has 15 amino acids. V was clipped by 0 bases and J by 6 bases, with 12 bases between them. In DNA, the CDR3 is TGTGCCAGCAGCGTAGAAGGGGAGAGGGCCGGGGAGCTGTTTTTT. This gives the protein CASSVEGERAGELFF.

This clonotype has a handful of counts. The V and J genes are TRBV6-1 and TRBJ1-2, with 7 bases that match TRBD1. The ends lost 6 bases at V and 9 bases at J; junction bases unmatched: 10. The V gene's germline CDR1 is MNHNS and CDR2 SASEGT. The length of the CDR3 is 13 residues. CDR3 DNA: TGTGCCAGCAGCCTCCGGGACAGCGAAAGCTACACCTTC. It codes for CASSLRDSESYTF.

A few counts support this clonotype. DNA of the CDR3: TGCAGTGCTATAGATCGGGGACAGGGGGGAGAGACCCAGTACTTC. Protein: CSAIDRGQGGETQYF. V is TRBV20-1 and J is TRBJ2-5; 11 bases line up with TRBD1. J was trimmed by 4 bases and V by 4 bases; bases with no gene match: 8. The CDR3 spans 15 residues. Per germline, CDR1 DFQATT and CDR2 SNEGSKA (reference sequence).

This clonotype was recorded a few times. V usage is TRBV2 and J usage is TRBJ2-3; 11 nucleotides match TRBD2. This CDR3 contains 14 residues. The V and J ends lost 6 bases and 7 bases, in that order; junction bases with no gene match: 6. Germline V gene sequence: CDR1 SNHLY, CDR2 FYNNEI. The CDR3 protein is CASRPGTSGYTQYF. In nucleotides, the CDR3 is TGTGCCAGCAGGCCCGGGACTAGCGGTTATACGCAGTATTTT.

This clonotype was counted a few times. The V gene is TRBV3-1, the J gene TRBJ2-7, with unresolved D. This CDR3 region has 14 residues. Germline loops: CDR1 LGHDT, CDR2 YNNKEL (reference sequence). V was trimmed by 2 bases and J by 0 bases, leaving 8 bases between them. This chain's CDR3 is CASSQYGSSYEQYF. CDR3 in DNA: TGTGCCAGCAGCCAATATGGCAGCTCCTACGAGCAGTACTTC.

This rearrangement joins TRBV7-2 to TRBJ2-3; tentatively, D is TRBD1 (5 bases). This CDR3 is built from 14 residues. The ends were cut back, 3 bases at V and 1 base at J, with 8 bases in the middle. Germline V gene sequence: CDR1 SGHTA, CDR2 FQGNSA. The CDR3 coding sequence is TGTGCCAGCAGCTTCCAGACAGGCACAGATACGCAGTATTTT. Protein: CASSFQTGTDTQYF.

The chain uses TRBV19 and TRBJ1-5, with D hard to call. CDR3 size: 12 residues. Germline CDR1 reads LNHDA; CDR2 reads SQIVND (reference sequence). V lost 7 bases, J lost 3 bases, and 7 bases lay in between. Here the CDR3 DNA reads TGTGCCAGTAATGAGTTCAATCAGCCCCAGCATTTT. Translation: CASNEFNQPQHF.

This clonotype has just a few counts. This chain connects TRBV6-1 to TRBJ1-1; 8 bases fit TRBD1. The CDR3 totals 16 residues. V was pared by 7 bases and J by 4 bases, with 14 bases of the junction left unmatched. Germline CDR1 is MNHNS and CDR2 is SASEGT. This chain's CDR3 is CASTKDRVIPSTEAFF. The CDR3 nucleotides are TGTGCCAGCACCAAGGACAGGGTGATTCCAAGCACTGAAGCTTTCTTT.

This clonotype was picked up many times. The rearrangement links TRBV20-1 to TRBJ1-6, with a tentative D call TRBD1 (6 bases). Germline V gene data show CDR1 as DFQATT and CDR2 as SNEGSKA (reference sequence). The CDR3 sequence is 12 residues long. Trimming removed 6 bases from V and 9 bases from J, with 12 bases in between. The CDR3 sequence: CSAQGWSSPLHF. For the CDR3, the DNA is TGCAGTGCACAGGGATGGAGTTCACCCCTCCACTTT.

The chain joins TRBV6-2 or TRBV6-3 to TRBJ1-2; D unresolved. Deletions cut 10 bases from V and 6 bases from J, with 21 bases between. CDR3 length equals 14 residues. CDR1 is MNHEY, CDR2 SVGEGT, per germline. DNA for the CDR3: TGTGCCATAAACCAACCGGGTATCGAGCATGGCTACACCTTC. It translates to CAINQPGIEHGYTF.